This entry lists 26 T cell receptor beta chains sequenced from one sample in a study of T-cell reconstitution after alpha-beta-depleted transplantation in children (dated by TCRdb to the mid-2010s). Library creation used PCR. The instrument was an Illumina HiSeq 2500. To normalize quantification of the TCRbeta repertoire, the TCR libraries were built with molecular barcoding that relied on unique molecular identifiers. The public reads were reprocessed in TCRdb via fastp at Q25 and MiXCR, keeping in-frame beta chains. Each CDR3 protein appears once, grouped with its most common genes and DNA. This sample lists about 610,000 distinct CDR3 sequences; about 10% were detected once. The ten largest clonotypes hold roughly 3.9% of the sample. This material consisted of PBMCs from the stem cell graft donor, taken from the stem cell graft. The receptors here all came from a human donor who donated a stem cell graft to a child with acute myeloid leukemia.

This clonotype was observed many times. The V gene is TRBV20-1, the J gene TRBJ2-7, with D unresolved. Trimming cost V 0 bases and J 5 bases, with 23 bases left between them. The CDR3 spans 17 residues. Germline CDR1 is DFQATT and CDR2 is SNEGSKA (reference sequence). CDR3 sequence reads: CSARDALFRGPTDEQYF. Written as DNA, the CDR3 is TGCAGTGCTAGAGATGCCCTATTTAGAGGACCCACGGACGAGCAGTACTTC.

The chain is built from TRBV4-3 and TRBJ1-1; D gene unclear. Germline CDR1 reads LGHNA; CDR2 reads YSLEER. The ends were cut back, 0 bases at V and 1 base at J, with 9 bases in the middle. The CDR3 runs 15 residues. In DNA, the CDR3 is TGCGCCAGCAGCCAAGATAAGGGCTCGAACACTGAAGCTTTCTTT. It specifies CASSQDKGSNTEAFF.

This clonotype was detected only a few times. J is TRBJ2-3 and V is TRBV2; D gene unclear. Trimming pared 10 bases from V and 4 bases from J, leaving 18 bases between. The V gene's germline CDR1 is SNHLY and CDR2 FYNNEI. The length of the CDR3 is 14 residues. For the CDR3, the DNA is TGTGCCACTAGACTCAGTGTCATCGCAGATACGCAGTATTTT. It specifies CATRLSVIADTQYF. Variable domain in full (rest from reference TRBV2 and TRBJ2-3): EPEVTQTPSHQVTQMGQEVILRCVPISNHLYFYWYRQILGQKVEFLVSFYNNEISEKSEIFDDQFSVERPDGSNFTLKIRSTKLEDSAMYFCATRLSVIADTQYFGPGTRLTVL.

This clonotype showed up many times. This chain connects TRBV4-1 to TRBJ2-1; 14 bases are shared with TRBD2. The CDR3 extends over 15 amino acids. CDR1 is MGHRA and CDR2 is YSYEKL in the germline V gene. The J segment lost 15 bases and the V segment lost 4 bases, leaving 11 bases of the junction unmatched. The CDR3 sequence: CASSRLGLAGEEGFF. DNA of the CDR3: TGCGCCAGCAGCCGGTTGGGACTAGCGGGGGAGGAAGGGTTCTTC.

The chain carries TRBV29-1 and TRBJ1-4; 12 nucleotides line up with TRBD1. Germline values: CDR1 SQVTM, CDR2 ANQGSEA. Trimming cost V 6 bases and J 1 base; bases outside gene matches: 6. The CDR3 is 16 amino acids. The CDR3 sequence is CSVVGQGAQTNEKLFF. The CDR3 nucleotides read TGCAGCGTGGTGGGACAGGGGGCACAAACTAATGAAAAACTGTTTTTT.

The rearrangement links TRBV6-5 to TRBJ2-7; no reliable D call. Germline lookup yields CDR1 MNHEY and CDR2 SVGAGI. Trimming removed 10 bases from V and 7 bases from J, with 17 bases in between. This CDR3 contains 12 residues. The CDR3 DNA reads TGTGCCACCCATAACGGCCTCCGGGAGCAGTACTTC. The encoded protein is CATHNGLREQYF.

As for this clonotype: Given a much more abundant clone one base away, this may be a read error. Here the CDR3 omits its conserved ending phenylalanine or tryptophan, so a read error is the likely source. The gene calls are TRBV27 and TRBJ2-3, with no clear D. Germline V gene sequence: CDR1 MNHEY, CDR2 SMNVEV (reference sequence). This CDR3 is 14 amino acids long. The V end was cut by 0 bases, the J end by 1 base, with 5 bases between. The CDR3 loop is CASSLSEGTDTQYS. DNA for the CDR3: TGTGCCAGCAGTTTATCTGAGGGCACAGATACGCAGTATTCT.

This clonotype occurred a few times. The CDR3 spells CASSRVPGLGAYNEQFF. DNA for the CDR3: TGTGCCAGCAGCCGAGTTCCCGGACTTGGGGCTTACAATGAGCAGTTCTTC. V and J are TRBV3-1 and TRBJ2-1; perhaps D is TRBD1 or TRBD2 (5 bases each). CDR1 is LGHDT and CDR2 is YNNKEL in the germline V gene (reference sequence). The CDR3 is 17 residues long. Trimming took 4 bases from V and 4 from J, leaving 20 bases between them.

This clonotype was counted only a few times. V is TRBV4-2 and J is TRBJ1-6, with TRBD1 matching over 9 bases. CDR3 length: 17 residues. With V trimmed by 4 bases and J by 7 bases, 11 bases remained unmatched. Germline V gene lookup returns CDR1 LGHNA and CDR2 YNFKEQ. CDR3 in amino acids: CASSPTSAGQGNSPLHF. DNA for the CDR3: TGTGCCAGCAGCCCGACTAGCGCCGGACAGGGGAATTCACCCCTCCACTTT.

In this sample, this clonotype turned up a few times. The chain recombines TRBV12-5 with TRBJ1-6; D is uncertain. V shed 2 bases and J shed 11 bases, with 16 bases lying between them. There are 15 residues in the CDR3. The germline V gene has CDR1 LGHNT and CDR2 FRNRAP. DNA of the CDR3: TGTGCTAGTGGTTTGTCCCAACACCTGGTGACACCCCTCCACTTT. Translation gives CASGLSQHLVTPLHF.

This clonotype has a handful of counts. This rearrangement joins TRBV29-1 to TRBJ1-6; perhaps TRBD1 as D (5 bases). V was trimmed by 6 bases and J by 9 bases, leaving 18 bases between them. The CDR3 loop spans 14 amino acids. CDR1 SQVTM and CDR2 ANQGSEA come from the germline V gene. CDR3 region: CSVATGTKASPLHF. CDR3 sequence (DNA): TGCAGCGTGGCTACCGGGACCAAAGCTTCACCCCTCCACTTT.

This clonotype was seen more than once but under ten times. The chain carries TRBV20-1 and TRBJ2-7, with 8 nucleotides matching TRBD2. CDR3 length: 13 amino acids. V gave up 3 bases and J gave up 4 bases; unmatched junction bases: 5. Germline V lookup: CDR1 DFQATT, CDR2 SNEGSKA (reference sequence). The CDR3 nucleotides read TGCAGTGCTAGCGGGAGGGCCCTTTACGAGCAGTACTTC. Its translation: CSASGRALYEQYF.

This clonotype was observed a handful of times. The V call is TRBV5-6, the J call TRBJ2-5; perhaps TRBD2 as D (6 bases). The germline V gene has CDR1 SGHDT and CDR2 YYEEEE. Trimming left V 0 bases short and J 5 bases short, with 14 bases between. The CDR3 is made up of 15 amino acids. The CDR3 protein is CASSLGESGGETQYF. The CDR3 DNA sequence: TGTGCCAGCAGCTTGGGAGAGTCTGGGGGGGAGACCCAGTACTTC.

Only a few counts were recorded for this clonotype. V is TRBV20-1 and J is TRBJ2-3; either TRBD1 or TRBD2 may fit D (5 bases each). V lost 3 bases, J lost 6 bases, and 13 bases lay in between. The CDR3 spans 13 residues. Per the germline V gene, CDR1 is DFQATT and CDR2 is SNEGSKA (reference sequence). CDR3 amino acids: CSARPRGRDTQYF. The DNA of the CDR3 is TGCAGTGCTAGGCCGAGGGGTAGGGATACGCAGTATTTT.

This sequence joins TRBV28 and TRBJ2-7; TRBD2 matches 12 bases. Germline V gene lookup returns CDR1 MDHEN and CDR2 SYDVKM. The CDR3 has 15 residues. Trimming at V came to 6 bases and at J to 3 bases, leaving 6 bases not matched to a gene. CDR3 DNA: TGTGCCAGCAGCGAACCGGGACTAGCGGGCTACGAGCAGTACTTC. This gives the protein CASSEPGLAGYEQYF.

The chain is built from TRBV7-2 and TRBJ2-1, with no clear D. This CDR3 has 18 residues. Trimming cost V 0 bases and J 0 bases, with 15 bases left between them. Looked up from germline, CDR1 is SGHTA and CDR2 is FQGNSA. The CDR3 DNA is TGTGCCAGCAGCTTAGCCGTATCTTGGCGGAGCTCCTACAATGAGCAGTTCTTC. Its protein product is CASSLAVSWRSSYNEQFF. The variable domain in full, completed from reference TRBV7-2 and TRBJ2-1, reads GAGVSQSPSNKVTEKGKDVELRCDPISGHTALYWYRQSLGQGLEFLIYFQGNSAPDKSGLPSDRFSAERTGGSVSTLTIQRTQQEDSAVYLCASSLAVSWRSSYNEQFFGPGTRLTVL.

The gene calls are TRBV20-1 and TRBJ2-3, with 7 bases fitting TRBD1. This CDR3 has 15 amino acids. CDR1 and CDR2 (germline): DFQATT, SNEGSKA (reference sequence). The ends lost 5 bases at V and 7 bases at J; junction bases unmatched: 15. Written as DNA, the CDR3 is TGCAGTGCTTCCACTCTCTCAACAGGGGCAAATACGCAGTATTTT. The encoded protein is CSASTLSTGANTQYF.

J is TRBJ2-1 and V is TRBV11-3; tentative D call: TRBD1 (6 bases). The V gene's germline CDR1 is SGHNT and CDR2 YENEEA. The CDR3 is made up of 12 amino acids. The ends were cut back, 4 bases at V and 8 bases at J, with 9 bases in the middle. The CDR3 spells CASSSQGDEQFF. In nucleotides, the CDR3 is TGTGCCAGCAGCTCACAGGGCGATGAGCAGTTCTTC.

This clonotype was seen repeatedly, ten times or more. The chain links TRBV20-1 to TRBJ2-1; D not resolved. V lost 8 bases to trimming and J lost 13 bases, with 21 bases between them. In germline, CDR1 is DFQATT, CDR2 SNEGSKA (reference sequence). The CDR3 is made up of 12 amino acids. DNA of the CDR3: TGCAGTACTAACCTTGGAGCTCTCGAACAGTTCTTC. It codes for CSTNLGALEQFF.

This clonotype appeared many times. The CDR3 sequence: CASSAPRGGMAFF. For the CDR3, the DNA is TGTGCCAGCAGCGCCCCCCGAGGAGGAATGGCTTTCTTT. The gene calls are TRBV9 and TRBJ1-1; D remains unclear. This CDR3 has 13 amino acids. The germline V gene has CDR1 SGDLS and CDR2 YYNGEE. V shed 3 bases and J shed 11 bases, with 17 bases lying between them.

This clonotype was observed once. The chain uses TRBV6-1 and TRBJ2-5; D tentatively reads TRBD1 or TRBD2 (6 bases each). Trimming stripped 7 bases from V and 4 bases from J, with 16 bases between. Germline assignment: CDR1 MNHNS and CDR2 SASEGT. The CDR3 is 14 amino acids. CDR3 protein: CASTGGGPRETQYF. CDR3 sequence (DNA): TGTGCCAGCACAGGAGGGGGACCGAGAGAGACCCAGTACTTC.

This clonotype was detected only a few times. Germline and junction disagree at one end, which may indicate a read error. The chain employs TRBV7-2 and TRBJ1-2; 9 bases align to TRBD1. The germline V gene has CDR1 SGHTA and CDR2 FQGNSA. The CDR3 is 15 residues long. The CDR3 nucleotides are TGTGCCAGCAGCCCTAGACAGGGGGGTAACAATGGCTACACCTTC. This sequence encodes CASSPRQGGNNGYTF.

At least ten counts were recorded for this clonotype. V usage is TRBV25-1 and J usage is TRBJ2-3; D uncertain. In germline, CDR1 is MGHDK, CDR2 SYGVNS. V shed 3 bases and J shed 0 bases, with 1 base lying between them. The CDR3 extends over 12 amino acids. The CDR3 spells CASSDSTDTQYF. CDR3 sequence (DNA): TGTGCCAGCAGTGACAGCACAGATACGCAGTATTTT. Supplemented by reference TRBV25-1 and TRBJ2-3, the full variable domain reads EADIYQTPRYLVIGTGKKITLECSQTMGHDKMYWYQQDPGMELHLIHYSYGVNSTEKGDLSSESTVSRIRTEHFPLTLESARPSHTSQYLCASSDSTDTQYFGPGTRLTVL.

The V and J genes are TRBV11-2 and TRBJ2-1; 9 nucleotides align to TRBD2. Germline V gene data show CDR1 as SGHAT and CDR2 as FQNNGV. This CDR3 has 16 residues. The junction had 6 bases not matched to a gene; V was cut back by 2 bases and J by 4 bases. CDR3 sequence (DNA): TGTGCCAGCAGCTTATTAGTGACTAGCGGATACAATGAGCAGTTCTTC. Residues: CASSLLVTSGYNEQFF. Using reference TRBV11-2 and TRBJ2-1 for the parts outside the CDR3, the full variable domain is EAGVAQSPRYKIIEKRQSVAFWCNPISGHATLYWYQQILGQGPKLLIQFQNNGVVDDSQLPKDRFSAERLKGVDSTLKIQPAKLEDSAVYLCASSLLVTSGYNEQFFGPGTRLTVL.

The J gene is TRBJ2-3, the V gene TRBV12-3 or TRBV12-4; either TRBD1 or TRBD2 may supply D (5 bases each). The germline V and J ends were trimmed by 5 bases and 1 base, with 16 bases remaining between them. The CDR3 spans 16 residues. DNA of the CDR3: TGTGCCAGCAGTGTGGGCGTCGGGGCTGGCACAGATACGCAGTATTTT. Residues: CASSVGVGAGTDTQYF.

This clonotype was observed a handful of times. The chain recombines TRBV11-2 with TRBJ1-5; no clear D. The CDR3 totals 11 residues. Trimming cost V 5 bases and J 10 bases, with 9 bases left between them. Germline CDR1 and CDR2: SGHAT and FQNNGV. The CDR3 nucleotides read TGTGCCAGCAGCGACCCCGGCCCCCAGCATTTT. Its translation is CASSDPGPQHF. Looking up the rest from reference TRBV11-2 and TRBJ1-5 gives the full variable domain: EAGVAQSPRYKIIEKRQSVAFWCNPISGHATLYWYQQILGQGPKLLIQFQNNGVVDDSQLPKDRFSAERLKGVDSTLKIQPAKLEDSAVYLCASSDPGPQHFGDGTRLSIL.